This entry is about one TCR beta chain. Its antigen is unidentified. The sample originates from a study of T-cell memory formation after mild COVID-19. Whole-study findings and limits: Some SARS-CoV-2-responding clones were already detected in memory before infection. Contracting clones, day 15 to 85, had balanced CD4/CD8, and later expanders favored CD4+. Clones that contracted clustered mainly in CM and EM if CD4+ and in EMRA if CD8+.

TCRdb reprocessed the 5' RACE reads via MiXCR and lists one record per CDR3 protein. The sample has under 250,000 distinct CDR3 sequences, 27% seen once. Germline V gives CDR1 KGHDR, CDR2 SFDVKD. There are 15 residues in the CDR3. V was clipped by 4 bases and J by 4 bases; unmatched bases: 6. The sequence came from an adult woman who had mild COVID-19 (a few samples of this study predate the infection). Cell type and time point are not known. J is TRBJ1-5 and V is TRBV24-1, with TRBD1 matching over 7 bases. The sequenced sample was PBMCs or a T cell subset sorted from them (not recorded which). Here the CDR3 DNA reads TGTGCCACCAGTGAAAACAGGGGTTCTAATCAGCCCCAGCATTTT. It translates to CATSENRGSNQPQHF.